This T cell receptor (beta chain) stems from a study of CD8 T cells in seronegative destructive rheumatoid arthritis (dated by TCRdb to about 2020). For the wider study: Most of the eight CND-RA patients were receiving biological drugs at sampling. Peripheral CD8+ TCRbeta repertoires were compared between CCP-negative destructive rheumatoid arthritis (CND-RA) patients and newly diagnosed seropositive RA, seronegative RA and healthy controls. Comparison cohorts of seropositive RA, seronegative RA and healthy controls came from an earlier published TCRbeta dataset rather than new sequencing.

CND-RA patients were negative for the clinical CCP2 antibody test, and joint destruction progressed despite active therapy. Every CND-RA patient showed typical joint destruction in the wrists and ankles and had failed conventional anti-rheumatic therapy. CND-RA patients were sampled not at diagnosis but after long disease histories, which in several cases spanned decades. About 55 millilitres of EDTA-anticoagulated peripheral blood were collected from each patient. Peripheral blood mononuclear cells were isolated by Ficoll-Paque PLUS density gradient separation. AutoMACS magnetic bead positive selection was used to isolate CD8+ cells from fresh or cryopreserved PBMCs, and flow cytometry was used to check purity. Nucleospin Tissue or Tissue XS kits were used to extract genomic DNA, which was then quantified on a Qubit 2.0 fluorometer. The CDR3 contains 13 residues when both ends are counted. Only CDR3 DNA is held: 39 bases, read in frame from base 1. The germline V gene specifies SNHLY as CDR1 and FYNNEI as CDR2. V and J are truncated by 5 bases and 3 bases respectively, leaving an intervening sequence of 11 bases.

This clone has just a few counts. Its antigen is unknown. No conserved phenylalanine or tryptophan is present at the end of the CDR3, so a read error is the likely explanation. Genomic DNA from CD8+ cells was used for TCRbeta sequencing according to the manufacturer's instructions. TCRbeta sequencing used the immunoSEQ assay and was run at a genomics technology centre in Finland. The paper's processing steps were these. Clonotype tables generated by the immunoSEQ preprocessing pipeline were converted into VDJtools format, and non-productive clonotypes were filtered out. Samples with fewer than 10,000 reads were excluded, the remaining samples were subsampled to 10,000 reads, and most of the eight CND-RA samples were retained. Using the VDJtools CalcDiversityStats function on data subsampled to 10,000 reads, the Shannon-Wiener, Simpson and clonality indices were calculated. To infer antigen specificity, non-singleton TCRbeta clonotypes were hard-matched against VDJdb, meaning no mismatches were allowed. Clusters with potentially shared antigen targets were formed by grouping CDR3 sequences that differed by one amino acid (Hamming distance 1). Group enrichment of public clonotypes was tested with one-sided Fisher's exact tests after groups were resampled to six samples, with the procedure repeated ten times. Not all clones reach the TCRdb copy of this immuneACCESS table, which keeps in-frame sequences only. Checked studies attribute under half of the gap to unresolved V genes and leave the rest unexplained. Clone size and the V and J calls come from that table; the DNA yielded D and trimming. Across this sample there are several thousand clones, with about 72% seen only once. The ten top clones hold about 35% of the sample.

Here is what the overall study found, with its caveats: A distinct set of enriched public clonotypes appeared to be present in CND-RA patients, and the authors interpreted this finding as support for a separate disease subset. More CMV-reactive and fewer influenza A-reactive CD8+ TCRbeta sequences were observed in CND-RA repertoires than in controls and other RA subtypes. With age adjusted for, CD8+ TCRbeta repertoires in CND-RA patients appeared less diverse and more clonal than repertoires in other RA subtypes. The small size of the CND-RA cohort was acknowledged as a limitation of the study. Because diagnostic samples were lacking, the TCR repertoire differences may partly reflect years of poor disease control rather than having been present at onset. Across the 90,000 to 150,000 clonotypes tested, no public clonotype enrichment remained significant after Benjamini-Hochberg correction.

The chain is made from TRBV2 and TRBJ2-7; TRBD2 is possibly the D segment (5 matching bases). The clonotype originates from a woman aged 45-69 years with seronegative destructive rheumatoid arthritis. The sample taken for sequencing was CD8+ T cells from blood. For the CDR3, the sequence is CASSQGGSYEQYL. The bases are TGTGCCAGCAGTCAAGGAGGAAGCTACGAGCAGTACTTA.